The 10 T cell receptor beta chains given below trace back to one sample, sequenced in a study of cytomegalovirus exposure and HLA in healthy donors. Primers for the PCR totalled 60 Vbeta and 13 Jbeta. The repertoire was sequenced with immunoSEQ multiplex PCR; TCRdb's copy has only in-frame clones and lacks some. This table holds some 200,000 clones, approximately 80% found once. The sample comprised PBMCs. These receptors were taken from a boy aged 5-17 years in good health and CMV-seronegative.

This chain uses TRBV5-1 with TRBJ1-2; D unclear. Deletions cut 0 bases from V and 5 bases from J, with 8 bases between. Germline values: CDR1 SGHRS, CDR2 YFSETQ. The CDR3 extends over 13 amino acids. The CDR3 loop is CASSLGAVYGYTF. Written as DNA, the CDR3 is TGCGCCAGCAGCTTGGGGGCAGTTTATGGCTACACCTTC. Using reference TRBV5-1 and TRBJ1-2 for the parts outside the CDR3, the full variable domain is KAGVTQTPRYLIKTRGQQVTLSCSPISGHRSVSWYQQTPGQGLQFLFEYFSETQRNKGNFPGRFSGRQFSNSRSEMNVSTLELGDSALYLCASSLGAVYGYTFGSGTRLTVV.

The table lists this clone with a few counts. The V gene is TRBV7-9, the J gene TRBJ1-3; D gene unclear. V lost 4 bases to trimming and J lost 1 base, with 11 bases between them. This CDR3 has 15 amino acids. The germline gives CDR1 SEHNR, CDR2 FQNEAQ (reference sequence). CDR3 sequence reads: CASSSDGSSGNTIYF. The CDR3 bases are TGTGCCAGCAGCTCCGACGGGTCTTCTGGAAACACCATATATTTT.

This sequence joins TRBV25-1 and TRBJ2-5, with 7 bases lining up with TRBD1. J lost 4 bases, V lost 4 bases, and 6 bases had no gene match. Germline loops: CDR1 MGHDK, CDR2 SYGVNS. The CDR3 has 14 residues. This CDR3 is CASSVGTARETQYF. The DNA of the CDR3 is TGTGCCAGCAGTGTAGGGACAGCCCGAGAGACCCAGTACTTC. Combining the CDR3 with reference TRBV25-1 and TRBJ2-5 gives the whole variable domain EADIYQTPRYLVIGTGKKITLECSQTMGHDKMYWYQQDPGMELHLIHYSYGVNSTEKGDLSSESTVSRIRTEHFPLTLESARPSHTSQYLCASSVGTARETQYFGPGTRLLVL.

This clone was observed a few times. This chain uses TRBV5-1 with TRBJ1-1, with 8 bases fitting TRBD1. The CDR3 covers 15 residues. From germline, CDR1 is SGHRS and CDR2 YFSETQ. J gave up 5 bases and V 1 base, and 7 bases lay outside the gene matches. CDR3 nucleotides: TGCGCCAGCAGCTTGACGGGCAGGGGGCGTACTGAAGCTTTCTTT. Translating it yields CASSLTGRGRTEAFF. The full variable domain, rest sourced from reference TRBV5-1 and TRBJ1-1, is KAGVTQTPRYLIKTRGQQVTLSCSPISGHRSVSWYQQTPGQGLQFLFEYFSETQRNKGNFPGRFSGRQFSNSRSEMNVSTLELGDSALYLCASSLTGRGRTEAFFGQGTRLTVV.

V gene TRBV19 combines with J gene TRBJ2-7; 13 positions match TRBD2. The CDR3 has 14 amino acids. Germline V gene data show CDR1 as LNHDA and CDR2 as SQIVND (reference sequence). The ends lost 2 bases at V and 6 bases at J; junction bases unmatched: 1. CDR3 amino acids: CASSIRLAGGEQYF. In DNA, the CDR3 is TGTGCCAGTAGTATACGACTAGCGGGGGGCGAGCAGTACTTC.

The CDR3 region is CASSLGTGRRGTDTQYF. The DNA for the CDR3 is TGTGCCAGCAGCTTGGGCACAGGGCGTCGAGGCACAGATACGCAGTATTTT. The genes are TRBV5-6 and TRBJ2-3; D is perhaps TRBD1 (6 bases). The CDR3 covers 17 residues. Germline CDR1 and CDR2: SGHDT and YYEEEE. V shed 0 bases and J shed 1 base, with 15 bases lying between them.

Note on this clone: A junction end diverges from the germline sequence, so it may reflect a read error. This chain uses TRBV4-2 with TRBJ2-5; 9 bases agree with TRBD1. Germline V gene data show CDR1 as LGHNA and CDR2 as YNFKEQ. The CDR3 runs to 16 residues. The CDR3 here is CASSQVADRGREIQYF. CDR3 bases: TGTGCCAGCAGCCAAGTCGCCGACAGGGGGAGGGAGATCCAGTACTTC.

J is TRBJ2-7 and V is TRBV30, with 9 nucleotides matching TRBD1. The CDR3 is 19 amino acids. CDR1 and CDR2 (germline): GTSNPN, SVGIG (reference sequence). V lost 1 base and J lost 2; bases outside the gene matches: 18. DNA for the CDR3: TGTGCCTGGAGTGCAGAGCCCCCGTATAGGACAGGGGAAACCTACGAGCAGTACTTC. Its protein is CAWSAEPPYRTGETYEQYF.

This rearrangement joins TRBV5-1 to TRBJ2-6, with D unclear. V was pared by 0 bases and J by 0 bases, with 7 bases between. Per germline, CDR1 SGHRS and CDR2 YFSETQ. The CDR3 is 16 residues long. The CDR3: CASSLGRSSGANVLTF. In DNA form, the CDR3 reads TGCGCCAGCAGCTTGGGACGGAGCTCTGGGGCCAACGTCCTGACTTTC.

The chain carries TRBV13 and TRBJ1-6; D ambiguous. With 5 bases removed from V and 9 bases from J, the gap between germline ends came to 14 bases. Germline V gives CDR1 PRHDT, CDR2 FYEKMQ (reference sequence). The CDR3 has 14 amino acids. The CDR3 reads CASSLLFGSSPLHF. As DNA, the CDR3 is TGTGCCAGCAGCCTCCTATTTGGGAGTTCACCCCTCCACTTT.